Sequencing of this TCR beta chain was carried out in a study of beta chain features in type 1 diabetes. A sort by CD45RO/CCR7/CD25/CD127/CD95/CD27 yielded CD4+ naive, central memory, regulatory and stem cell-like memory cells. Worth noting for this clone: Its antigen is still unknown.

The CDR3 loop spans 16 amino acids. Germline V lookup: CDR1 SGHRS, CDR2 YFSETQ. With V trimmed by 4 bases and J by 4 bases, 5 bases remained unmatched. Isolated RNA was reverse transcribed in full, so expressed TCRB transcripts were sequenced. Sequenced by immunoSEQ multiplex PCR; TCRdb stores in-frame clones only, minus some. This sample has 350,000 or so clones, with 20% found just once. The study, taken as a whole, reports: PCR might favor shorter templates, equally in patients and controls.

Material for sequencing was naive CD4+ T cells from blood. The origin of this receptor is a woman younger than 35 in good health. This rearrangement joins TRBV5-1 to TRBJ2-2, with 12 positions matching TRBD2. In DNA form, the CDR3 reads TGCGCCAGCAGCGTGACTAGCGGGAGACTCACCGGGGAGCTGTTTTTT. Residues: CASSVTSGRLTGELFF.